This T cell receptor beta chain was identified in a study of graft-versus-host responses after intestinal transplantation (dated by TCRdb to the early 2020s). Describing the broader study: Recipients received multivisceral, liver-intestinal, or isolated intestinal transplants. All recipients received anti-thymocyte globulin induction followed by maintenance tacrolimus and steroids for around 3 years. Bulk TCR-beta CDR3 sequencing was used to track graft-versus-host and host-versus-graft alloreactive T cell clones in the graft, circulation and bone marrow after intestinal transplantation. To identify alloreactive clones, pre-transplant mixed lymphocyte reaction products were sequenced and compared with unstimulated pre-transplant donor and recipient T cells. The cohort enrolled some 25 intestinal transplant recipients including one retransplant, and a few patients lacking pretransplant specimens were excluded. Donor T cell macrochimerism was defined as a peak of at least 4% donor T cells among recipient peripheral blood mononuclear cells. Instead of going to the commercial service, samples from a few later patients were sequenced in-house on an Illumina MiSeq and processed with MiXCR. Overall study outcomes, separate from this receptor: In the allografts of patients with donor T cell macrochimerism, GvH to HvG T cell clonal ratios were high. GvH clones were detected in recipient bone marrow, and some of these GvH clones were observed earlier in ileal mucosa or blood, consistent with an intestinal mucosal origin. Early after transplant, peak levels of circulating GvH clones were found to be associated with declines in HvG clones. The conclusions were limited by the relatively low number and heterogeneity of the intestinal transplant patients.

Of note for this clone: Its antigen has not been determined. Base qualities were left out, and no much larger clone turns up one base away.

In the first month after transplant, blood samples were collected up to 4 times, and after that at least monthly when available. Library generation was performed with the immunoSEQ multiplex PCR assay. For most patients, genomic DNA was subjected to high-throughput TCR-beta CDR3 sequencing by Adaptive Biotechnologies. From the authors' description of their analysis: TCR sequencing data were retrieved from Adaptive's ImmunoSEQ software for 18 patients, whereas three other patients were processed with MiXCR and VDJtools. Because the origin of CDR3 nucleotide sequences shared between donor and recipient could not be assigned, those sequences were removed. Alloreactive clones required at least 2-fold expansion over unstimulated cells and minimum CFSE-low frequency of 0.002% (template counts) or 0.001% (read counts). Mappable clones were those detected in sequenced pre-transplant spleen, lymph node, or MLR CFSE-low populations of the donor or recipient. Cumulative frequency of alloreactive clones was calculated as a percentage of all sequences weighted by copy number. This immuneACCESS table, as held by TCRdb, lists in-frame sequences with V and J called but not all clones. Of the missing ones, under half trace to an unresolved V gene in checked studies; the others have no known cause. The DNA gave D and trimming, while V, J and clone size come from that table. For this sample the table gives roughly 97,000 clones, of which roughly 90% were detected only once. The biggest ten clones account for around 16% of the sample.

The cysteine opens and the phenylalanine closes a CDR3 of 13 amino acids. This entry keeps only the CDR3 DNA: 39 bases, framed from base 1. Trimming removed 0 bases from V and 14 bases from J, leaving 16 bases between the germline ends. Looking up the germline V gene yields CDR1 MRHNA and CDR2 SNTAGT. The chain joins TRBV6-4 to TRBJ1-2, with TRBD1 perhaps the D gene, on 6 matching bases. The specimen was PBMCs, collected approximately 470 days after intestinal transplant. The sequence was collected from a human patient who received an intestinal transplant, so some T cells may come from the graft donor. CDR3 loop: CASSDSPGDPGTF. The DNA sequence is TGTGCCAGCAGTGACTCCCCAGGGGACCCTGGAACCTTC.